What follows describes a single TCR beta chain. Its target is not known. Template material for amplifying TCR beta CDR3 regions consisted of RNA transcripts. TCR CDR3 regions were first amplified by RT-PCR with HTBI primers. TCRdb reanalysed the multiplex PCR reads using MiXCR and keeps one entry per CDR3 protein. The repertoire consists of a few hundred thousand distinct CDR3 sequences, with roughly 22% occurring once and the leading ten covering approximately 54%. The data originate from a study of T cells in Graves' hyperthyroidism and ophthalmopathy. Study-wide points: The model predicted ophthalmopathy a median about 6.6 months before onset. Separation of ophthalmopathy from stable hyperthyroidism was achieved by a 13 V-J model.

This CDR3 comprises 14 residues. V was clipped by 6 bases and J by 4 bases; unmatched bases: 5. CDR1 DFQATT and CDR2 SNEGSKA come from the germline V gene (reference sequence). The V and J genes are TRBV20-1 and TRBJ2-2, with TRBD2 matching 10 bases. Material for sequencing was blood. This clonotype was sampled from a woman in her sixties or seventies with Graves' ophthalmopathy. In DNA, the CDR3 is TGCAGTGCGTTGACTAGCGGGCTCACCGGGGAGCTGTTTTTT. This sequence encodes CSALTSGLTGELFF.